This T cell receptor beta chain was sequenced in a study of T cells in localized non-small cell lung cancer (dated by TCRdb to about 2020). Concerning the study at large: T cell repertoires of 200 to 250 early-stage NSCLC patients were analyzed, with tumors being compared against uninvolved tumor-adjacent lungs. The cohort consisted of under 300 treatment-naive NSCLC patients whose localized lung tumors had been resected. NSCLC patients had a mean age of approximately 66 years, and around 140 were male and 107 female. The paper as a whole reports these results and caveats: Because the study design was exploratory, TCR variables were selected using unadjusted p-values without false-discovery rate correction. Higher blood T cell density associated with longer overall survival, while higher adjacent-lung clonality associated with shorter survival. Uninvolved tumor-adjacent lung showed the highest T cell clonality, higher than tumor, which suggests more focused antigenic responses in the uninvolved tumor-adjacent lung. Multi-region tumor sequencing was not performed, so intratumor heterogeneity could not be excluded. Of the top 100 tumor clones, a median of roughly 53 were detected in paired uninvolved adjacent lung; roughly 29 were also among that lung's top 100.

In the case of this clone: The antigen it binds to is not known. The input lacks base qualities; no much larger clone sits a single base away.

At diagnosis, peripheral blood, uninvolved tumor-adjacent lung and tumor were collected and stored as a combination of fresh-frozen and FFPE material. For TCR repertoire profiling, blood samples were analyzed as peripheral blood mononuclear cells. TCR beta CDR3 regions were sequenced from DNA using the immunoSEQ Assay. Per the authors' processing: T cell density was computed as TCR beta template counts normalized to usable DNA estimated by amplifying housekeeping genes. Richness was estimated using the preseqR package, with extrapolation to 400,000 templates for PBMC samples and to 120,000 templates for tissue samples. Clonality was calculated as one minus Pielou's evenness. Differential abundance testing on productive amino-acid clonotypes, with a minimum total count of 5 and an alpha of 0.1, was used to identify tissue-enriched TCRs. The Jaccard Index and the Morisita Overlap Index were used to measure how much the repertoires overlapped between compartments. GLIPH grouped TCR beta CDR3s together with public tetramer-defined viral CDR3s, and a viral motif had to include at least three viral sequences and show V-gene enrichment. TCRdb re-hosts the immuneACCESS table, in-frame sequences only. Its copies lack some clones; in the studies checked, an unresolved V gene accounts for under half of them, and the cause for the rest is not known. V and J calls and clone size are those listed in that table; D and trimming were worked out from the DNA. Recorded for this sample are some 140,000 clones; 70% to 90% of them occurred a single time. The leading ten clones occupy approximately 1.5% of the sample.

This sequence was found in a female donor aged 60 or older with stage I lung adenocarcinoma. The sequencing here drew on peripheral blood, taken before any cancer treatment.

The DNA is as follows: TGTGCCAGCAGCCCAACGGGGGCGACAGTCTTAAATGAAAAACTGTTTTTT. It codes for CASSPTGATVLNEKLFF. The chain employs TRBV7-6 and TRBJ1-4; matching of 6 bases hints at TRBD1 as the D gene. Reading the germline V gene gives CDR1 SGHVS and CDR2 FNYEAQ. Spanning cysteine to phenylalanine, the CDR3 consists of 17 amino acids. Only the CDR3 region is kept as DNA, spanning 51 bases read in frame from base 1. V is clipped by 5 bases and J by 5 bases, and the sequence between their germline boundaries is 21 bases long.